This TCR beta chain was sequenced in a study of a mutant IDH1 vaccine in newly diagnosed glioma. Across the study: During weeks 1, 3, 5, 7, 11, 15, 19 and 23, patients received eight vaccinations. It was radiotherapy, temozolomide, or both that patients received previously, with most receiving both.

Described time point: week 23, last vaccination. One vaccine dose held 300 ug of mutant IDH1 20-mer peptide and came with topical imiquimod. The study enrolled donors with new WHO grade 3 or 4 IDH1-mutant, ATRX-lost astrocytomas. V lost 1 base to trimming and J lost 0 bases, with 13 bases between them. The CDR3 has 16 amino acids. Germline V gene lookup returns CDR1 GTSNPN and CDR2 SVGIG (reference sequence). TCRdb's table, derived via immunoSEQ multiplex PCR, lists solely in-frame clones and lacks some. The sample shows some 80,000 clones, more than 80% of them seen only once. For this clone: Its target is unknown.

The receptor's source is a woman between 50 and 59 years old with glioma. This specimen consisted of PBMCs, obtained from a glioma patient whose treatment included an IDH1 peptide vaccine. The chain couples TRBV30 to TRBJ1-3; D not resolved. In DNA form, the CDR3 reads TGTGCCTGGAGTGGCCTCTTTGGTATCTCTGGAAACACCATATATTTT. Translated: CAWSGLFGISGNTIYF.